This T cell receptor beta chain was retrieved from a study of Ad26.COV2.S vaccination and SARS-CoV-2 variants (dated by TCRdb to 2020 to 2023). About the investigation overall: Vaccine-arm donors were drawn from COV1001, a multicentre, randomized, double-blind, placebo-controlled phase I-IIa trial of Ad26.COV2.S in healthy adults. Ad26.COV2.S was given intramuscularly at 5x10^10 or 1x10^11 viral particles, as a single shot or as two shots 56 days apart. A total of about 30 samples were included in the TCR-sequenced set, comprising 19 Ad26.COV2.S vaccine recipients, 5 placebo recipients and 8 SARS-CoV-2 convalescent individuals. TCRbeta repertoire sequencing was used to assess the specificity and breadth of SARS-CoV-2-reactive T cell receptors after Ad26.COV2.S vaccination. Throughout the experiments and outcome assessment, investigators stayed blinded to trial group allocation. Participants in the trial were split at random into five groups of five each, receiving low-dose or high-dose Ad26.COV2.S once or twice, or else placebo on both occasions. Study-wide findings and limitations: The study was not powered to compare responses between vaccine doses or regimens. Substantial breadth of spike-specific CD8+ and CD4+ T cell responses was reported after vaccination. According to the authors, total T cell responses may have been underestimated by the TCR breadth and depth analyses. Non-spike TCR breadth was comparable between vaccine and placebo recipients, consistent with the vaccine containing only spike. Ad26.COV2.S recipients had higher spike-specific TCR breadth than placebo recipients (P = 0.0014).

What the treatment or condition label conveys for this sample: roughly 18 received Ad26.COV2.S at low or high dose, single or two shots; a few received placebo; per-sample allocation not given. For vaccine and placebo recipients, the sequenced repertoires came from samples collected on day 63 after the first injection. Between 29 July and 7 August 2020, Cohort 1b enrolled about two dozen adults aged 18-55 years at one site in Boston, USA. As a vaccine, Ad26.COV2.S was a replication-incompetent adenovirus type 26 vector that expressed a prefusion-stabilized SARS-CoV-2 spike protein derived from the original Wuhan strain. TCRbeta CDR3 regions were sequenced with the immunoSEQ Assay. After extraction, genomic DNA underwent amplification by bias-controlled multiplex PCR, followed by high-throughput sequencing. The original pipeline was this. To quantify the absolute abundance of every unique TCRbeta CDR3 region, sequences were collapsed and filtered. T cell fraction was estimated by normalization of TCRbeta template counts to usable DNA, with usable DNA being measured through amplification of reference genes present in all nucleated cells. Repertoire TCRs were annotated as SARS-CoV-2-specific when V gene, CDR3 amino acid sequence and J gene were exactly matched to a known reactive TCR set. MIRA supplied the reference SARS-CoV-2 TCR set, which was filtered for enrichment in COVID-19-positive ImmuneCODE repertoires so that public or cross-reactive TCRs were removed. Drawing on the MIRA antigens, annotated TCRs were analysed further at the level of specific ORF or position within ORF. Breadth was defined as the number of annotated unique rearrangements divided by the total number of unique productive rearrangements, and depth was defined as the summed frequency of the annotated unique rearrangements. Two-sided Wilcoxon rank-sum tests were applied when comparing TCR breadth between groups. TCRdb provides this immuneACCESS table in a form limited to in-frame rearrangements. Some clones are lacking; in checked studies, under half of them reflect an unresolved V gene, and why the rest are absent is not known. The DNA was the basis for D and trimming; V, J and clone size are from that table. This sample lists roughly 410,000 clones; about four fifths were detected once. Together, the top ten hold 7% to 9.5% of the sample.

From a lookup of the germline V gene (reference sequence), CDR1 and CDR2 are LNHDA and SQIVND. V drops 3 bases and J drops 3 bases, leaving 12 bases in between. The CDR3 runs 14 amino acids, cysteine and phenylalanine included. Only CDR3 DNA remains: 42 bases, in frame from the first base. A word on this clone: It has no known antigen specificity. Base qualities are missing; no much larger clone stands one base away.

Specimen: peripheral blood, collected in a trial of Ad26.COV2.S vaccine versus placebo. The TCR comes from a person aged 18-65 years who received the Ad26.COV2.S COVID-19 vaccine or a placebo. The rearranged segments are TRBV19 and TRBJ2-7; the D gene cannot be resolved reliably. The CDR3 reads CASSMGGRYYEQYF. The nucleotides are TGTGCCAGTAGTATGGGCGGTAGATACTACGAGCAGTACTTC.